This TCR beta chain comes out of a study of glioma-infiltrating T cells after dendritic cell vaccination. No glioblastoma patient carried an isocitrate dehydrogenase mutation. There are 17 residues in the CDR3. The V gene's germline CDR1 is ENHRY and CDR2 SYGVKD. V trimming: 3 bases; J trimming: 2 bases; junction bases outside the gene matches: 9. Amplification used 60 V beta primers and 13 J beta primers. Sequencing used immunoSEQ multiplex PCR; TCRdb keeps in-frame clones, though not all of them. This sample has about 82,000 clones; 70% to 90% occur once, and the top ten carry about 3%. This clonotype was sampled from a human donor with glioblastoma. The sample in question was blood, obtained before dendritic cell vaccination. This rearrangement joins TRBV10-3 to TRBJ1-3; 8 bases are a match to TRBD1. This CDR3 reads CAISESGQGATGNTIYF. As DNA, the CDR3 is TGTGCCATCAGTGAATCCGGACAGGGAGCAACTGGAAACACCATATATTTT.